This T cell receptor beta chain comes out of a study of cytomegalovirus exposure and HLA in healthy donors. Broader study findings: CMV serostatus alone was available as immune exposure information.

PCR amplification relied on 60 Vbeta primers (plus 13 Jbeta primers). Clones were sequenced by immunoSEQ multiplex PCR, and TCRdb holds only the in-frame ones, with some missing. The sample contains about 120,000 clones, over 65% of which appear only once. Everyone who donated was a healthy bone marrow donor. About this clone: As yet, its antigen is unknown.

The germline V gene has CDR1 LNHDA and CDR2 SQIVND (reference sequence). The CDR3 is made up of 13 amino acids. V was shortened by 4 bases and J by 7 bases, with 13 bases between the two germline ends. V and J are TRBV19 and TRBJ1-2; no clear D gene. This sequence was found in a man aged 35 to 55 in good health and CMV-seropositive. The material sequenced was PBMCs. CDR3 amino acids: CASSRSTGGGYTF. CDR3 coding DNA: TGTGCCAGTAGTAGGTCAACGGGTGGTGGCTACACCTTC.